This T cell receptor (beta chain) emerged from a study of tissue T cells after allogeneic stem cell transplantation. Time point denoted: mouse harvest day 14 after allogeneic transplant. Tail vein injection delivered 10^7 T-cell-depleted bone marrow cells and 10^6 splenic CD5+ T cells. Tissues came from B6→BALB/c major-mismatch GVHD mice at day 7 or 14. Germline-derived CDR1 and CDR2 are KGHTA and FQNQQP. The length of the CDR3 is 14 residues. This clone was observed a handful of times. Its antigen is unidentified. Gene names are mouse gene names. Read data end 1 residue before the CDR3 end; the end is taken from the germline J gene. Study observations and caveats: Within patients, tissue anatomy strongly shaped TCR repertoire composition.

TCRdb's copy holds only in-frame clones and misses some; the assay was immunoSEQ multiplex PCR. Counted here are about 7,500 clones, approximately 40% occurring once; the ten biggest clones make up 5% to 7%. The chain couples TRBV23 to TRBJ2-7; no DNA check was done on the table's D call, TRBD2. The receptor was derived from a female BALB/c mouse given C57BL/6 T cells with graft-versus-host disease after an allogeneic hematopoietic cell transplant. The sample was skin. CDR3 in amino acids: CSSSQGWGGAEQYF. The CDR3 bases that were read are TGCTCCAGCAGTCAAGGCTGGGGGGGCGCTGAACAGTAC. Filled out from reference TRBV23 and TRBJ2-7, the complete variable domain reads DAAVTQKPRYLIKMKGQEAEMKCIPEKGHTAVFWYQQKQSKELKFLIYFQNQQPLDQIDMVKERFSAVCPSSSLCSLGIRTCEAEDSALYLCSSSQGWGGAEQYFGPGTRLTVL.